A single sample is the source of the 22 T cell receptor beta chains below, sequenced in a study of CD8 T cells in ankylosing spondylitis. TCRdb reprocessed the 5' RACE reads via MiXCR and lists one record per CDR3 protein. The sample contains 85,000 to 100,000 distinct CDR3 sequences, about 8.1% of which appear only once. Material: blood, either unsorted or a sorted T cell fraction (not recorded which). These receptors were taken from a male donor with ankylosing spondylitis or in good health (not recorded which).

This clonotype appeared many times. The chain links TRBV20-1 to TRBJ1-1; D unresolved. The CDR3 is 13 residues long. CDR1 is DFQATT, CDR2 SNEGSKA, per germline (reference sequence). V was trimmed by 0 bases and J by 1 base, leaving 6 bases between them. The CDR3 loop is CSARESANTEAFF. CDR3 DNA: TGCAGTGCTAGAGAGTCGGCGAACACTGAAGCTTTCTTT.

In regard to this clonotype: This clone may be a read error of a much larger clone one base away. This sequence joins TRBV7-9 and TRBJ2-2; D is perhaps TRBD1 or TRBD2 (5 bases each). Germline values: CDR1 SEHNR, CDR2 FQNEAQ (reference sequence). The CDR3 contains 10 residues. Trimming removed 8 bases from V and 9 bases from J, with 7 bases in between. The CDR3 bases are TGTGCCAGCGGGACCAGGGAGCTGTTTTTT. It translates to CASGTRELFF.

This clonotype was detected many times. V and J are TRBV25-1 and TRBJ2-1; D tentatively reads TRBD1 or TRBD2 (6 bases each). Germline V CDR1 and CDR2: MGHDK, SYGVNS. Trimming stripped 1 base from V and 6 bases from J, with 16 bases between. This CDR3 comprises 16 residues. CDR3 region: CASSEWGARSGNEQFF. Here the CDR3 DNA reads TGTGCCAGCAGTGAATGGGGGGCCCGGTCTGGCAATGAGCAGTTCTTC.

This clonotype was observed a handful of times. The chain recombines TRBV28 with TRBJ2-3; D is unclear. The CDR3 covers 11 residues. Germline V lookup: CDR1 MDHEN, CDR2 SYDVKM. Trimming pared 5 bases from V and 6 bases from J, leaving 6 bases between. This chain's CDR3 is CASSPDDTQYF. CDR3 bases: TGTGCCAGCAGTCCGGATGATACGCAGTATTTT.

This clonotype was seen ten or more times. The V and J genes are TRBV12-3 or TRBV12-4 and TRBJ2-7; 9 bases are shared with TRBD1. This CDR3 has 15 amino acids. V lost 7 bases to trimming and J lost 4 bases; unmatched junction nucleotides: 11. In DNA, the CDR3 is TGTGCCAGCATTCACTCACAGGGGGCATTATACGAGCAGTACTTC. As protein: CASIHSQGALYEQYF.

The CDR3, as DNA: TGTGCCACCAGACTAGCGGGGGATTACTACGAGCAGTACTTC. It yields the protein CATRLAGDYYEQYF. The chain couples TRBV6-1 to TRBJ2-7; 12 bases match TRBD2. The CDR3 consists of 14 residues. CDR1 and CDR2 from the germline V gene are MNHNS and SASEGT. Trimming took 10 bases from V and 3 from J; bases not matched to a gene: 7.

This rearrangement joins TRBV12-3 or TRBV12-4 to TRBJ1-2; no definite D call. The CDR3 runs to 12 residues. Trimming removed 6 bases at V and 8 bases at J, with 13 bases between. The CDR3: CASSQSSGGYTF. The CDR3 region has the DNA TGTGCCAGCAGCCAGAGCAGTGGGGGCTACACCTTC.

Notes on this clonotype: Just one base apart from a much larger clone, this may be a read error. This chain uses TRBV24-1 with TRBJ2-3; 7 nucleotides agree with TRBD1. The CDR3 contains 15 residues. Germline V gene lookup returns CDR1 KGHDR and CDR2 SFDVKD. Trimming cost V 4 bases and J 2 bases; bases outside gene matches: 5. Here the CDR3 reads CATSDPTGDTDTQYF. As DNA, the CDR3 is TGTGCCACCAGTGACCCCACAGGGGACACAGATACGCAGTATTTT.

This clonotype was picked up a small number of times. V usage is TRBV5-1 and J usage is TRBJ2-7, with TRBD1 identical over 8 bases. The CDR3 consists of 15 residues. V shed 2 bases and J 2 bases; nucleotides not matched to a gene: 6. Germline CDR1 reads SGHRS; CDR2 reads YFSETQ. Here the CDR3 reads CASSFLGDRTYEQYF. CDR3 bases: TGCGCCAGCAGCTTTTTAGGGGACAGGACCTACGAGCAGTACTTC.

This clonotype was counted between two and nine times. The V call is TRBV5-1, the J call TRBJ1-5, with no clear D. The CDR3 has 13 amino acids. Trimming took 3 bases from V and 4 from J, leaving 8 bases between them. Germline V gives CDR1 SGHRS, CDR2 YFSETQ. Written as DNA, the CDR3 is TGCGCCAGCAGCTCGCTGCCTAATCAGCCCCAGCATTTT. Its translation is CASSSLPNQPQHF.

Many counts were recorded for this clonotype. This sequence joins TRBV5-6 and TRBJ2-1; 7 positions agree with TRBD2. Losses at the gene ends were 4 bases for V and 8 bases for J; bases not matched to a gene: 6. Per germline, CDR1 SGHDT and CDR2 YYEEEE. The CDR3 sequence is 13 residues long. CDR3 sequence (DNA): TGTGCCAGCAGCCCTGGACTAGTGGATGAGCAGTTCTTC. Translation gives CASSPGLVDEQFF.

This clonotype appeared many times. The chain is built from TRBV28 and TRBJ2-5; D is possibly TRBD1 (7 bases). The V end lost 5 bases, the J end lost 0 bases, and 13 bases lay between the germline ends. The CDR3 has 15 residues. Germline values: CDR1 MDHEN, CDR2 SYDVKM. The CDR3 spells CASSPDRTNQETQYF. CDR3 in DNA: TGTGCCAGCAGTCCGGACAGGACTAACCAAGAGACCCAGTACTTC.

Ten or more counts support this clonotype. V is TRBV2 and J is TRBJ2-7, with D tentatively TRBD1 (6 bases). CDR1 and CDR2 (germline): SNHLY, FYNNEI. CDR3 length: 11 residues. V lost 6 bases and J 3 bases, leaving 6 bases between the germline ends. The CDR3 DNA reads TGTGCCAGCAGGGACAGCTACGAGCAGTACTTC. Translation gives CASRDSYEQYF.

The chain joins TRBV5-5 to TRBJ2-7; 7 bases align to TRBD1. The CDR3 is made up of 14 amino acids. Germline assignment: CDR1 SGHKS and CDR2 YYEKEE (reference sequence). Losses at the gene ends were 4 bases for V and 4 bases for J; bases not matched to a gene: 8. The CDR3 loop is CASSASTGRYEQYF. CDR3 nucleotides: TGTGCCAGCAGCGCTTCGACAGGGCGGTACGAGCAGTACTTC.

As for this clonotype: Relative to the germline gene, one junction end is altered; a read error may explain this. The chain is built from TRBV2 and TRBJ1-2; D possibly corresponds to TRBD1 (6 bases). This CDR3 is 14 amino acids long. The germline V gene has CDR1 SNHLY and CDR2 FYNNEI. The CDR3, as DNA: TGTGCCAGGAGTGCACAGGGATTTGGATATGGCTACACCTTC. Amino acids: CARSAQGFGYGYTF.

This clonotype was seen at least ten times. The genes are TRBV5-4 and TRBJ1-2; D gene uncertain. Trimming pared 0 bases from V and 0 bases from J, leaving 9 bases between. The CDR3 is made up of 15 amino acids. Germline CDR1 reads SGHNT; CDR2 reads YYREEE (reference sequence). CDR3 residues: CASSLETYANYGYTF. In DNA, the CDR3 is TGTGCCAGCAGCTTGGAAACGTACGCTAACTATGGCTACACCTTC.

This clonotype was recorded at least ten times. The rearrangement uses TRBV5-1 and TRBJ2-1; TRBD1 aligns across 10 bases. CDR1 is SGHRS and CDR2 is YFSETQ in the germline V gene. The CDR3 runs to 17 residues. The junction had 7 bases not matched to a gene; V was cut back by 4 bases and J by 0 bases. CDR3 coding DNA: TGCGCCAGCAGCGTGGGGACAGGGGTCAGCTCCTACAATGAGCAGTTCTTC. This translates into CASSVGTGVSSYNEQFF.

This clonotype was counted at least ten times. V usage is TRBV6-2 or TRBV6-3 and J usage is TRBJ2-7; D is ambiguous. V lost 2 bases and J 2 bases, leaving 7 bases between the germline ends. Germline loops: CDR1 MNHEY, CDR2 SVGEGT. CDR3 length: 13 amino acids. The CDR3 is CASSYNSPYEQYF. For the CDR3, the DNA is TGTGCCAGCAGTTACAACAGCCCCTACGAGCAGTACTTC.

This clonotype was seen repeatedly, ten times or more. In DNA form, the CDR3 reads TGCGCCAGCAGCTTGGGTGCTTGGCAGCGGGGGGGCTCCGAGCAGTACTTC. This codes for CASSLGAWQRGGSEQYF. This chain connects TRBV5-1 to TRBJ2-7, with TRBD2 identical over 10 bases. Germline V gene lookup returns CDR1 SGHRS and CDR2 YFSETQ. CDR3 length equals 17 residues. V dropped 0 bases and J dropped 6; count of bases not matched to a gene: 12.

This clonotype was seen at least ten times. The V gene is TRBV20-1, the J gene TRBJ2-7; the D gene is possibly TRBD1 (6 bases). The CDR3 consists of 12 residues. CDR1 is DFQATT and CDR2 is SNEGSKA in the germline V gene (reference sequence). Trimming pared 3 bases from V and 6 bases from J, leaving 12 bases between. The CDR3 nucleotides are TGCAGTGCTAGGCAGGGGCGGCTCGAGCAGTACTTC. Encoded protein: CSARQGRLEQYF.

The chain links TRBV7-2 to TRBJ2-3; a weak D match, TRBD2 (5 bases). The CDR3 sequence is 17 residues long. Trimming shortened V by 0 bases and J by 2 bases, and 15 bases separated the two germline ends. Germline loops: CDR1 SGHTA, CDR2 FQGNSA. The chain's CDR3 is CASSLAPLAKLTDTQYF. Written as DNA, the CDR3 is TGTGCCAGCAGCTTAGCTCCCCTAGCTAAGCTCACAGATACGCAGTATTTT.

In its sample, this clonotype was seen many times. This chain links TRBV3-1 with TRBJ2-5; D uncertain. V was cut by 4 bases and J by 2 bases, with 2 bases left in between. The CDR3 spans 11 residues. Germline CDR1 is LGHDT and CDR2 is YNNKEL (reference sequence). The CDR3: CASSPQETQYF. CDR3 coding DNA: TGTGCCAGCAGCCCACAAGAGACCCAGTACTTC.